Included here is one T cell receptor beta chain sequence, with context. This clonotype was detected a few times. Its antigen remains undetermined. No clone much larger than this one lies a single base away; base qualities are absent. The data belong to a study of identical twins (dated by TCRdb to 2016 to 2018). About the full investigation: TCR alpha and beta repertoires from monozygotic twins, unrelated adults of various ages and cord blood were deep-sequenced to test whether fetal clonotypes persist. To rule out contamination, the twin experiments were replicated at different times with different library preparation protocols.

Only healthy Caucasian donors were included. The germline V gene encodes CDR1 MNHEY and CDR2 SVGEGT. V is cut by 6 bases and J by 5 bases, and the space between the germline ends is 14 bases. The cysteine opens and the phenylalanine closes a CDR3 of 14 amino acids. Only CDR3 DNA is held: 42 bases, read in frame from base 1. Receptor libraries were prepared by 5' RACE. For sequencing, an Illumina HiSeq 2000 was employed. A universal primer binding site was added through template switching, and the final cDNA carried a unique molecular identifier so that TCR cDNA molecules could be counted accurately. Specific primers in the conserved constant-segment region were used to synthesize first-strand cDNA for TCR alpha and beta chains. Each cDNA library was double barcoded, with a SMART-Mk sample barcode plus Illumina barcodes, to control for contamination. Two successive PCR steps introduced TruSeq adapter sequences along with Illumina sample barcodes. TCR alpha and beta cDNA libraries were sequenced on the Illumina HiSeq platform with custom primers. As for the authors' bioinformatics: MiGEC processed the raw reads to extract unique molecular identifiers, while MiXCR was used to determine the CDR3 positions. Recombination models were inferred per individual with the repgenHMM and IGoR tools using an EM algorithm. Shared clonotype analysis was performed with the tcR package in R, normalizing sharing by the product of cloneset sizes. Out-of-frame nonproductive sequences were analyzed to study raw recombination free of thymic and clonal selection effects. TCRdb reworked the public reads: Q25 trimming with fastp, MiXCR clone assembly, productive beta chains retained. Identical CDR3 protein sequences are pooled into one entry, listed with their most common genes and DNA. What appears here as the V and J calls and clone size reflects TCRdb's work, not the paper's. This sample has 1.5 million to 2 million distinct CDR3 sequences in its table, and under 35% of those were observed once. The ten largest account for less than 0.35% of the sample.

Overall results and qualifications from the work: A weaker excess of twin sharing was found in beta out-of-frame sequences because the signal-to-noise ratio was lowered by fewer shared sequences. Invariant T cells such as MAIT and iNKT could partly confound zero-insertion analyses, though diverse VJ usage argued against this for most clonotypes. Fewer insertions were carried by abundant cord blood beta clonotypes; a weaker similar trend was observed in young adult naive repertoires, while no such trend was observed in memory repertoires. Because the same donors could not be followed over many years, the conclusions relied on cross-sectional statistical analysis. Compared with coincidental sharing between unrelated individuals, out-of-frame TCR alpha sequences shared between twins had an excess of sequences with low generation probability. In monozygotic twins, out-of-frame TCR alpha sharing was systematically underestimated by recombination models, although the models agreed with sharing between unrelated individuals.

The rearrangement joined TRBV6-2 or TRBV6-3 to TRBJ2-1; tentative D gene TRBD2, with 5 bases matching. This sequence originates from a newborn girl in good health. Sequencing was carried out using cord blood. Here the CDR3 is given as CASSGTRAHNEQFF. The DNA is TGTGCCAGCAGCGGAACGCGGGCCCACAATGAGCAGTTCTTC.